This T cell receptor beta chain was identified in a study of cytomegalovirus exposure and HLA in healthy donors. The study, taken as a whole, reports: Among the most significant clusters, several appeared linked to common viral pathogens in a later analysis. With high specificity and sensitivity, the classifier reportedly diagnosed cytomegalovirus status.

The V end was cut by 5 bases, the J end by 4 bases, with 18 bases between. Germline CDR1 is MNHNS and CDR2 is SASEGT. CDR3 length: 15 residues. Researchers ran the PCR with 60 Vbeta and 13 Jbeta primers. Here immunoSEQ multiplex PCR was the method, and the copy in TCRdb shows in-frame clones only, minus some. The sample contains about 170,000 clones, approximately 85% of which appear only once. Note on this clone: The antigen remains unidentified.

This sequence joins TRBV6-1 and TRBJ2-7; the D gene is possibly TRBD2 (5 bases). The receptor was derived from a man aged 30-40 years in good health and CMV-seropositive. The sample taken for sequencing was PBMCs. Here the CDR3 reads CASSSRVGLRYEQYF. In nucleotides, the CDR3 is TGTGCCAGCAGTTCCCGAGTCGGACTGAGATACGAGCAGTACTTC.